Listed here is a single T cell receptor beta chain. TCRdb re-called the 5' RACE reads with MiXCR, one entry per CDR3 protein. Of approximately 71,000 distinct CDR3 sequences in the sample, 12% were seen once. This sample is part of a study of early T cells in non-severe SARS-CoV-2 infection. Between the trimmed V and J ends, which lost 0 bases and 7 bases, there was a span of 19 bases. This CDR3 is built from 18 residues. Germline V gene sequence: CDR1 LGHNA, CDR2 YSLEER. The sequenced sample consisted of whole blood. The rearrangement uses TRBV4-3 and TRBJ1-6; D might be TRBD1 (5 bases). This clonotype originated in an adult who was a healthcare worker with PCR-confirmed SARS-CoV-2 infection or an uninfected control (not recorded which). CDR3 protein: CASSQDQPAGSRNSPLHF. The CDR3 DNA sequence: TGCGCCAGCAGCCAAGATCAACCCGCAGGGTCGAGAAATTCACCCCTCCACTTT.